This passage covers 9 T cell receptor beta chains from one sample sequenced in a study of T-cell reconstitution after alpha-beta-depleted transplantation in children. For TCRbeta, the library was prepared with unique molecular identifiers. TCRdb itself ran the PCR reads through MiXCR, one entry per CDR3 protein. The sample includes some 340,000 distinct CDR3 sequences, approximately 10% seen only once; the top ten take around 2.5%. The sample here was PBMCs from the stem cell graft donor, taken from the stem cell graft. These receptors all come from a human donor who donated a stem cell graft to a child with acute lymphoblastic leukemia.

This clonotype was counted a few times. The rearrangement uses TRBV5-1 and TRBJ2-5, with TRBD2 matching over 7 bases. V trimming: 0 bases; J trimming: 4 bases; junction bases outside the gene matches: 9. Germline V gene lookup returns CDR1 SGHRS and CDR2 YFSETQ. The CDR3 is made up of 16 amino acids. CDR3 sequence: CASSLGSTSLRETQYF. The DNA for the CDR3 is TGCGCCAGCAGCTTGGGTTCGACTAGCTTACGAGAGACCCAGTACTTC. The entire variable domain, with the rest obtained from reference TRBV5-1 and TRBJ2-5, is as follows: KAGVTQTPRYLIKTRGQQVTLSCSPISGHRSVSWYQQTPGQGLQFLFEYFSETQRNKGNFPGRFSGRQFSNSRSEMNVSTLELGDSALYLCASSLGSTSLRETQYFGPGTRLLVL.

This clonotype was picked up a small number of times. The J gene is TRBJ1-2, the V gene TRBV15, with a weak D call TRBD1 (6 bases). This CDR3 region has 14 residues. Trimming shortened V by 4 bases and J by 4 bases, and 13 bases separated the two germline ends. Germline CDR1 and CDR2: LNHNV and YYDKDF (reference sequence). CDR3 amino acids: CATSTLQGPYGYTF. As DNA, the CDR3 is TGTGCCACCAGCACTCTACAGGGCCCCTATGGCTACACCTTC.

This clonotype was seen ten or more times. The J gene is TRBJ2-3, the V gene TRBV28, with 8 nucleotides matching TRBD1. J lost 4 bases, V lost 7 bases, and 4 bases had no gene match. Germline values: CDR1 MDHEN, CDR2 SYDVKM. The CDR3 totals 13 residues. The CDR3, as DNA: TGTGCCAGCACCCAACAGGGGGCAGATACGCAGTATTTT. It yields the protein CASTQQGADTQYF. Full variable domain (missing parts from reference TRBV28 and TRBJ2-3): DVKVTQSSRYLVKRTGEKVFLECVQDMDHENMFWYRQDPGLGLRLIYFSYDVKMKEKGDIPEGYSVSREKKERFSLILESASTNQTSMYLCASTQQGADTQYFGPGTRLTVL.

This clonotype appeared a few times. This rearrangement joins TRBV7-7 to TRBJ2-2, with 8 nucleotides matching TRBD2. This CDR3 is built from 14 residues. Germline values: CDR1 SSHAT, CDR2 FNYEAQ (reference sequence). This chain's CDR3 is CASAKREGTGELFF. CDR3 DNA: TGTGCTAGCGCGAAACGGGAGGGCACCGGGGAGCTGTTTTTT.

About this clonotype itself: The DNA is left out, because the CDR3 cannot be placed on it with certainty; the CDR3 is given as TCRdb lists it. CDR3 sequence: CASSSSSSGSYNEQFF. The chain employs TRBV28 and TRBJ2-1; TRBD2, the D gene given by the table, was not confirmed from the DNA. Germline V gene data show CDR1 as MDHEN and CDR2 as SYDVKM. The CDR3 has 16 residues if both end residues are counted.

This clonotype showed up just a few times. The genes are TRBV12-3 or TRBV12-4 and TRBJ2-7, with D unresolved. This CDR3 has 16 residues. V lost 5 bases, J lost 0 bases, and 17 bases lay in between. CDR3: CASSPFTKSLSYEQYF. CDR3 nucleotide sequence: TGTGCCAGCAGTCCCTTTACTAAATCCCTCTCCTACGAGCAGTACTTC.

The V call is TRBV14, the J call TRBJ2-3, with D maybe TRBD1 (6 bases). Trimming removed 0 bases at V and 2 bases at J, with 15 bases between. The CDR3 has 17 residues. Germline values: CDR1 SGHDN, CDR2 FVKESK. Here the CDR3 DNA reads TGTGCCAGCAGCCAAGATCTCGGGGACATCTCCACAGATACGCAGTATTTT. Translated, it gives CASSQDLGDISTDTQYF. The complete variable domain, with remaining parts taken from reference TRBV14 and TRBJ2-3, reads EAGVTQFPSHSVIEKGQTVTLRCDPISGHDNLYWYRRVMGKEIKFLLHFVKESKQDESGMPNNRFLAERTGGTYSTLKVQPAELEDSGVYFCASSQDLGDISTDTQYFGPGTRLTVL.

V gene TRBV19 combines with J gene TRBJ2-2; D possibly corresponds to TRBD2 (5 bases). Germline-derived CDR1 and CDR2 are LNHDA and SQIVND (reference sequence). The CDR3 spans 15 residues. The germline V and J ends were trimmed by 6 bases and 4 bases, with 15 bases remaining between them. CDR3 region: CASSDGLSGTGELFF. CDR3 nucleotide sequence: TGTGCCAGTAGCGACGGACTTTCGGGCACCGGGGAGCTGTTTTTT.

DNA of the CDR3: TGTGCCAGCAGACTAGCGGGAGTAAGGCGGGAGGGACAATACGAGCAGTACTTC. Translating it yields CASRLAGVRREGQYEQYF. V is TRBV7-2 and J is TRBJ2-7; 11 positions agree with TRBD2. This CDR3 is built from 18 residues. CDR1 is SGHTA and CDR2 is FQGNSA in the germline V gene. The ends lost 6 bases at V and 4 bases at J; junction bases unmatched: 17. The variable domain in full, completed from reference TRBV7-2 and TRBJ2-7, reads GAGVSQSPSNKVTEKGKDVELRCDPISGHTALYWYRQSLGQGLEFLIYFQGNSAPDKSGLPSDRFSAERTGGSVSTLTIQRTQQEDSAVYLCASRLAGVRREGQYEQYFGPGTRLTVT.